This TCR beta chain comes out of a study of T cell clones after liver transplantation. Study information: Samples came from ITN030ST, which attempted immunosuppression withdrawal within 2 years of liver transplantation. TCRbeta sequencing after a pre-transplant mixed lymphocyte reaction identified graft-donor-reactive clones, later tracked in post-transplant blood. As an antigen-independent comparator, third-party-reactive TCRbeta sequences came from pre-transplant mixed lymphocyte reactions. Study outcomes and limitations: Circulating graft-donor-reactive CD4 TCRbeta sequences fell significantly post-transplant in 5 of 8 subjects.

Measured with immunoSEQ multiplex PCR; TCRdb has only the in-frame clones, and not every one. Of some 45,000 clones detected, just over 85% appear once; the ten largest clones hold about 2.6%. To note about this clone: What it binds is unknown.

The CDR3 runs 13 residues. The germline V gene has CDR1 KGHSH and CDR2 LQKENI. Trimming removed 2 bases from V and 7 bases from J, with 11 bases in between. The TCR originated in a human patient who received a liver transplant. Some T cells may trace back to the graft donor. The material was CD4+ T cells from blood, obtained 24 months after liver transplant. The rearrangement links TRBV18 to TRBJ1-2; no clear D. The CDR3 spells CASSPDRRSGYTF. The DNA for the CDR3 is TGTGCCAGCTCACCAGATCGCCGGAGTGGCTACACCTTC.